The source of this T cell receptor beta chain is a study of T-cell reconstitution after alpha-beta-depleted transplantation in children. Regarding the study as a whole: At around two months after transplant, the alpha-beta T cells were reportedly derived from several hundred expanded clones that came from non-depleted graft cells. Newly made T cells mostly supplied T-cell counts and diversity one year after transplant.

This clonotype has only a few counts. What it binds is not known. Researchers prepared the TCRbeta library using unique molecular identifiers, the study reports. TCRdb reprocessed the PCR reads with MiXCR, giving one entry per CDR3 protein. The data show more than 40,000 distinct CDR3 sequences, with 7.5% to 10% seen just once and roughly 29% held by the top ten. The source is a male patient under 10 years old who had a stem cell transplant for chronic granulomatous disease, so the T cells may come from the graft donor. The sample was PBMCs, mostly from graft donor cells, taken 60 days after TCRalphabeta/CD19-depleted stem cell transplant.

In DNA, the CDR3 is TGTGCCAGCAGCTCGAGGACCTCTGAAGCTTTCTTT. Its translation is CASSSRTSEAFF. This rearrangement joins TRBV5-5 to TRBJ1-1; D unclear. Trimming left V 3 bases short and J 6 bases short, with 9 bases between. The CDR3 consists of 12 residues. CDR1 and CDR2 (germline): SGHKS, YYEKEE (reference sequence).